Sequencing of this T cell receptor beta chain was carried out in a study of beta chain features in type 1 diabetes. Study-level results: In all four CD4+ subsets, TCRB CDR3 length was significantly, moderately reduced in type 1 diabetes.

This clone occurred a few times. Its antigen is not identified. Every isolated RNA sample was fully reverse transcribed, so sequencing captured expressed TCRB transcripts. The method was immunoSEQ multiplex PCR; TCRdb's version includes in-frame clones alone and lacks a portion of them. The sample has 600,000 to 700,000 clones; around an eighth are singletons. Trimming at V came to 2 bases and at J to 7 bases, leaving 10 bases not matched to a gene. The V gene's germline CDR1 is GTSNPN and CDR2 SVGIG (reference sequence). This CDR3 has 15 residues. The J gene is TRBJ2-7, the V gene TRBV30, with 11 bases aligning to TRBD1. The TCR originated in a man aged 25 to 40 with type 1 diabetes. The sequenced sample consisted of naive CD4+ T cells from blood. CDR3 residues: CAWSPGQGDWREQYF. The CDR3 DNA reads TGTGCCTGGAGTCCGGGACAGGGGGACTGGAGAGAGCAGTACTTC.